This TCR beta chain was sequenced in a study of blood T cells in healthy people across ages. Study at large: T cells yielded about one barcoded beta molecule per two cells through template switching.

Researchers collected 9 to 10 milliliters of peripheral blood from every single donor. Alongside a J-beta primer mix, a sample-barcoded 5' primer served in a second PCR lasting about 7 to 12 cycles. TCRdb recomputed calls from the 5' RACE reads with MiXCR, one row per CDR3 protein. Among about 1,800,000 distinct CDR3 sequences listed, 28% were seen once. J lost 4 bases, V lost 6 bases, and 9 bases had no gene match. Germline CDR1 and CDR2: MNHEY and SVGAGI. This CDR3 has 15 amino acids. This clonotype was counted only a few times. The chain combines TRBV6-5 with TRBJ1-2; 9 nucleotides line up with TRBD1. The sample was blood. The origin of this receptor is a woman in her twenties or thirties in good health. The CDR3 here is CASSRNRDRAYGYTF. The CDR3 nucleotides read TGTGCCAGCAGCCGAAACCGGGACAGGGCCTATGGCTACACCTTC.